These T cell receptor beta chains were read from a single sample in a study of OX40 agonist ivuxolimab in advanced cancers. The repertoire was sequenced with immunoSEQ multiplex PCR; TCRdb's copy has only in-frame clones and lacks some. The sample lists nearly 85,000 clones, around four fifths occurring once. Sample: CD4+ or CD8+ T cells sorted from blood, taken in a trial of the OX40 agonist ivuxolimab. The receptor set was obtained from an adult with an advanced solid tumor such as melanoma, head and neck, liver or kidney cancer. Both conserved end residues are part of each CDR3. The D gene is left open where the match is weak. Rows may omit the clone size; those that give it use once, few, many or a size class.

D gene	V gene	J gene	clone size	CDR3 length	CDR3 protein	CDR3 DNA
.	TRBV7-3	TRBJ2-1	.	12	CASSLVATEQFF	TGTGCCAGCAGCTTAGTCGCGACTGAGCAGTTCTTC
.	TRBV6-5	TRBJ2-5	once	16	CASSYDSGAGGETQYF	TGTGCCAGCAGTTACGATTCGGGGGCAGGTGGAGAGACCCAGTACTTC
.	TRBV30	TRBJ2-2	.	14	CAWSTDLNTGELFF	TGTGCCTGGAGTACCGACCTTAACACCGGGGAGCTGTTTTTT
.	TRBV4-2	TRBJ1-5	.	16	CASSQEAHNSNQPQHF	TGTGCCAGCAGCCAAGAGGCTCATAATAGCAATCAGCCCCAGCATTTT
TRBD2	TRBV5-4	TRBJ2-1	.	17	CASSFGLAGAAGNEQFF	TGTGCCAGCAGCTTCGGACTAGCGGGGGCCGCCGGGAATGAGCAGTTCTTC
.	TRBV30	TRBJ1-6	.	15	CAWSAIAHDNSPLHF	TGTGCCTGGAGTGCCATTGCCCATGATAATTCACCCCTCCACTTT
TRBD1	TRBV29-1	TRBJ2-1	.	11	CSVARGREQFF	TGCAGCGTTGCGAGGGGGCGCGAGCAGTTCTTC
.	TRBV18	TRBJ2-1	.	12	CASSLPNNEQFF	TGTGCCAGCTCACTACCTAACAATGAGCAGTTCTTC
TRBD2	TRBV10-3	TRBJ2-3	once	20	CAISPGTSGGRGSSTDTQYF	TGTGCCATCAGCCCTGGGACTAGCGGGGGGCGAGGTTCTAGCACAGATACGCAGTATTTT
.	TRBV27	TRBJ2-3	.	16	CASSFGIGRGGDTQYF	TGTGCCAGCAGTTTTGGGATAGGGCGGGGAGGAGATACGCAGTATTTT
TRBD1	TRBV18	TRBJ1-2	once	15	CASSPPYRGPYGYTF	TGTGCCAGCTCACCACCGTACAGGGGACCCTATGGCTACACCTTC
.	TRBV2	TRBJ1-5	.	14	CASSGGRGNQPQHF	TGTGCCAGCAGTGGGGGAAGGGGCAATCAGCCCCAGCATTTT
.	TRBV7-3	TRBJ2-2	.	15	CASSLTWGGTGELFF	TGTGCCAGCAGCTTAACGTGGGGAGGCACCGGGGAGCTGTTTTTT
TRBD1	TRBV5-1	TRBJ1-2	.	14	CASSSGTGVYGYTF	TGCGCCAGCAGCTCGGGGACAGGGGTTTATGGCTACACCTTC
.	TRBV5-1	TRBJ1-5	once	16	CASSPQPQELNQPQHF	TGCGCCAGCAGCCCCCAGCCACAGGAACTCAATCAGCCCCAGCATTTT
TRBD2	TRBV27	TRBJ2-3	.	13	CASSWDSGGTQYF	TGTGCCAGCAGTTGGGATAGCGGGGGAACGCAGTATTTT
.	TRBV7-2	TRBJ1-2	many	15	CASSLHTSAGYGYTF	TGTGCCAGCAGCTTACATACTTCAGCGGGCTATGGCTACACCTTC
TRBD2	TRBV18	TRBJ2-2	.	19	CASSPVGTSGGPNTGELFF	TGTGCCAGCTCACCTGTTGGGACTAGCGGGGGGCCGAACACCGGGGAGCTGTTTTTT
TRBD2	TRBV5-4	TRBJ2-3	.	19	CASSLPGGLAGGGPDTQYF	TGTGCCAGCAGCTTACCAGGGGGACTAGCGGGGGGCGGCCCAGATACGCAGTATTTT
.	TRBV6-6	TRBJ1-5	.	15	CASRRKIGLNQPQHF	TGTGCCAGCAGGAGGAAGATAGGCCTCAATCAGCCCCAGCATTTT
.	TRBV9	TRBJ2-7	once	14	CASSGSDTTLKQYF	TGTGCCAGCAGCGGATCCGACACTACCCTCAAGCAGTACTTC
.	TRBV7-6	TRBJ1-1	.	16	CASGAASGAMNTEAFF	TGTGCCAGCGGTGCAGCCTCGGGGGCAATGAACACTGAAGCTTTCTTT